This T cell receptor beta chain originates from a study of blood T cell repertoires in COVID-19. The germline V gene encodes CDR1 SGHAT and CDR2 FQNNGV. V shed 4 bases and J 7 bases; nucleotides not matched to a gene: 5. This CDR3 contains 15 residues. Assay used: immunoSEQ multiplex PCR; TCRdb lists only in-frame clones, some missing. The table shows 200,000 to 250,000 clones, with 80% to 90% occurring only once. Participant age was roughly 18 to 95 years, and participants resided in 20 to 30 US areas. Self-reported history from a screening survey and questionnaire set each donor's cohort. Within 2 weeks of study entry, exposed participants had contacted a PCR-confirmed or clinician-diagnosed COVID-19 case.

The genes are TRBV11-2 and TRBJ2-1; 12 bases fit TRBD2. Sequencing was carried out using PBMCs or T cells enriched from blood (not recorded which). This TCR was sampled from a woman aged 25-40 years who had been exposed to COVID-19. CDR3 in DNA: TGTGCCAGCAGCTCTAGCGGGAGGGTATATAATGAGCAGTTCTTC. Translation gives CASSSSGRVYNEQFF.